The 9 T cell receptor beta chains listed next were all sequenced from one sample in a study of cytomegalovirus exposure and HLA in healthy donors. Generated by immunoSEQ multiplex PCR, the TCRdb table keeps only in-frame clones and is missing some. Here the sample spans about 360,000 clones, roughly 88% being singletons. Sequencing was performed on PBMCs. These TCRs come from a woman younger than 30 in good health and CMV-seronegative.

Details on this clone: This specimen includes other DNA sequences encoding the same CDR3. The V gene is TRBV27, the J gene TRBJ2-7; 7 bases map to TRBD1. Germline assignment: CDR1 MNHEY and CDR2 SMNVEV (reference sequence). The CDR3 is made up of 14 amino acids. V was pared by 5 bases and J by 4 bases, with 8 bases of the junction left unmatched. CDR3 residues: CASSLRGTVYEQYF. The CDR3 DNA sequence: TGTGCCAGCAGTCTGAGGGGGACAGTATACGAGCAGTACTTC.

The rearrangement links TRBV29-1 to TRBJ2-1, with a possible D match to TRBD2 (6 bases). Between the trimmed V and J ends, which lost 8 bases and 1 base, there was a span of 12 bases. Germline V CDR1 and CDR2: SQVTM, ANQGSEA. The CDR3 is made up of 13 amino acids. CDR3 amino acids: CSFRDSSYNEQFF. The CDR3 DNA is TGCAGCTTCCGGGACTCTTCCTACAATGAGCAGTTCTTC.

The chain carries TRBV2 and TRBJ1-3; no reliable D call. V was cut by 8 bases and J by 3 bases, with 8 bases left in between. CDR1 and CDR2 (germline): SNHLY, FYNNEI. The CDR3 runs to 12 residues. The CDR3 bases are TGTGCCAGCCGGGGTCGTGGAAACACCATATATTTT. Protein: CASRGRGNTIYF.

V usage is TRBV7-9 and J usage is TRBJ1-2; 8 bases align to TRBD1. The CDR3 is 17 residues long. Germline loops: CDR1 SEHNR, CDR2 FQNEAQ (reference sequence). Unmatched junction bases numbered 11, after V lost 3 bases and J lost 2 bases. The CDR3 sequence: CASSFFISTGANYGYTF. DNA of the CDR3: TGTGCCAGCAGCTTTTTCATCTCGACAGGGGCCAACTATGGCTACACCTTC. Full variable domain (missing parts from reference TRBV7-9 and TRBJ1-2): DTGVSQNPRHKITKRGQNVTFRCDPISEHNRLYWYRQTLGQGPEFLTYFQNEAQLEKSRLLSDRFSAERPKGSFSTLEIQRTEQGDSAMYLCASSFFISTGANYGYTFGSGTRLTVV.

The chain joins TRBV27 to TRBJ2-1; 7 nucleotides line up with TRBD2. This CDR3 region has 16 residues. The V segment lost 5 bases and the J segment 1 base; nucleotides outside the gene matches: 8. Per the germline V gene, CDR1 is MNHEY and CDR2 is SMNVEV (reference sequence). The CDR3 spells CASSGTSALSYNEQFF. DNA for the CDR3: TGTGCCAGCAGTGGTACTAGCGCTCTGTCCTACAATGAGCAGTTCTTC.

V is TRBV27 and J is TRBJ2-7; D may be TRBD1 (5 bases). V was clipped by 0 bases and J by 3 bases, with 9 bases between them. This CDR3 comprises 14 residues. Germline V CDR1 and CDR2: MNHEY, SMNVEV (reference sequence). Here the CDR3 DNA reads TGTGCCAGCAGTTTATCAGATAGGGGCTACGAGCAGTACTTC. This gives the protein CASSLSDRGYEQYF.

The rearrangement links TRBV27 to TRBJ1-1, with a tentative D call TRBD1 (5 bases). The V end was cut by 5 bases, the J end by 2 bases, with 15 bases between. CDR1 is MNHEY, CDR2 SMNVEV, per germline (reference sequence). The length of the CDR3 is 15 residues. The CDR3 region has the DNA TGTGCCAGCAGTAACCACAGGTTACGAAACACTGAAGCTTTCTTT. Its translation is CASSNHRLRNTEAFF.

This chain's CDR3 is CASSYGSGYRGETQYF. The CDR3 DNA follows: TGTGCCAGCAGTTATGGCTCGGGGTACAGGGGGGAGACCCAGTACTTC. The V and J genes are TRBV6-5 and TRBJ2-5, with TRBD1 matching 8 bases. Germline V gene lookup returns CDR1 MNHEY and CDR2 SVGAGI. V was pared by 3 bases and J by 5 bases, with 11 bases of the junction left unmatched. The CDR3 contains 16 residues.

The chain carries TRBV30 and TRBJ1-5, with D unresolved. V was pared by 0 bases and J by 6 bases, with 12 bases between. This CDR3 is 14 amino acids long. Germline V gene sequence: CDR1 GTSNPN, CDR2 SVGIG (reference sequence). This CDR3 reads CAWSVQLLSQPQHF. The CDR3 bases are TGTGCCTGGAGTGTCCAACTCTTGTCTCAGCCCCAGCATTTT.